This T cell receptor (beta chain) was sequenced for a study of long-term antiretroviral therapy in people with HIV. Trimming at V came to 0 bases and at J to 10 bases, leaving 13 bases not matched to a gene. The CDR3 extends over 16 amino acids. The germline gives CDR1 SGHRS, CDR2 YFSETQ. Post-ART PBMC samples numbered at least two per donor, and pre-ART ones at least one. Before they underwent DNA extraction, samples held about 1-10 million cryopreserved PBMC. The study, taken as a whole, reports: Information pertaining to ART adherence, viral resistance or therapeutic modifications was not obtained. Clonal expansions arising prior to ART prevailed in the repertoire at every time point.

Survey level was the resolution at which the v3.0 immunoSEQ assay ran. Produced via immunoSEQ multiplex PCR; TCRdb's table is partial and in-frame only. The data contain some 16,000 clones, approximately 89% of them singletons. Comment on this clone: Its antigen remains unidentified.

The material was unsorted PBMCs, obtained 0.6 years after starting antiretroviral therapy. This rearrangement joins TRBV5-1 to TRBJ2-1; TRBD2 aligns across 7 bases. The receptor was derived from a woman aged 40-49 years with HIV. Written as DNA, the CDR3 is TGCGCCAGCAGCTTGGGACTCGGGGGGTCCCTCGGAGAGCAGTTCTTC. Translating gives CASSLGLGGSLGEQFF.